Listed below are T cell receptor beta chains from one sample, sequenced in a study of blood T cell repertoires in COVID-19. This table comes from immunoSEQ multiplex PCR, and its TCRdb copy is limited to in-frame clones, with some not included. The table has under 250,000 clones, about 83% seen once. The sequenced material came from peripheral blood. The receptors originated from a human donor in a cohort sampled during active COVID-19. CDR3s include the opening cysteine and the closing phenylalanine or tryptophan. Each record gives: D gene, clone size, V gene, J gene, CDR3 length, CDR3 protein, CDR3 DNA. A D gene is named only where the DNA matches it firmly. The listing skips clone size in some rows; elsewhere it reads once, few, many or a size class.

-,-,TRBV20-1,TRBJ1-2,14,CSASRLEGFYGYTF,TGCAGTGCTAGTCGACTCGAGGGTTTCTATGGCTACACCTTC
-,-,TRBV2,TRBJ2-7,13,CASSAQGTYEQYF,TGTGCCAGCAGTGCCCAGGGGACCTACGAGCAGTACTTC
TRBD1,-,TRBV18,TRBJ2-1,15,CASSPRDRGLNEQFF,TGTGCCAGCTCACCCCGGGACAGGGGGCTCAATGAGCAGTTCTTC
TRBD1,-,TRBV29-1,TRBJ2-6,15,CSAGTGGAGANVLTF,TGCAGCGCCGGGACAGGTGGAGCTGGGGCCAACGTCCTGACTTTC
-,-,TRBV9,TRBJ2-3,15,CASSAQRGPTDTQYF,TGTGCCAGCAGCGCACAGCGAGGGCCAACAGATACGCAGTATTTT
TRBD2,-,TRBV2,TRBJ2-5,15,CASSGLAGTQETQYF,TGTGCCAGCAGTGGACTAGCGGGGACCCAAGAGACCCAGTACTTC
-,-,TRBV12-2,TRBJ1-1,16,CASRLAIAGGNTEAFF,TGTGCAAGTCGCTTAGCGATAGCAGGGGGGAACACTGAAGCTTTCTTT
TRBD1,once,TRBV6-6,TRBJ2-5,15,CASSYRQGARETQYF,TGTGCCAGCAGTTATCGACAGGGGGCGCGGGAGACCCAGTACTTC
TRBD1,-,TRBV6-1,TRBJ1-2,16,CASSGQGQGAKYGYTF,TGTGCCAGCAGTGGCCAGGGACAGGGGGCGAAGTATGGCTACACCTTC
TRBD2,-,TRBV2,TRBJ2-5,16,CASRDGLAGGGKTQYF,TGTGCCAGCAGGGACGGACTAGCGGGAGGCGGAAAGACCCAGTACTTC
TRBD1,once,TRBV19,TRBJ2-7,16,CASSIASTGGGNEQYF,TGTGCCAGTAGTATAGCCTCAACAGGGGGCGGGAACGAGCAGTACTTC
-,-,TRBV6-4,TRBJ2-3,15,CASRITSSAVDTQYF,TGTGCCAGCAGGATTACTAGCTCCGCGGTGGATACGCAGTATTTT
TRBD2,-,TRBV19,TRBJ2-5,16,CASSTNKRGGGETQYF,TGTGCCAGTAGTACAAATAAGCGGGGGGGCGGAGAGACCCAGTACTTC
-,-,TRBV6-5,TRBJ1-5,15,CASQTVMTSNQPQHF,TGTGCCAGCCAGACAGTGATGACTAGCAATCAGCCCCAGCATTTT
TRBD1,-,TRBV9,TRBJ2-1,15,CASSAGQGASNEQFF,TGTGCCAGCAGCGCCGGACAGGGGGCGAGTAATGAGCAGTTCTTC
-,-,TRBV5-4,TRBJ1-2,11,CASSSLSGYTF,TGTGCCAGCAGCTCCCTGAGTGGCTACACCTTC
-,-,TRBV5-1,TRBJ2-1,14,CASSLEGAYNEQFF,TGCGCCAGCAGCTTGGAAGGGGCCTACAATGAGCAGTTCTTC
TRBD1,-,TRBV24-1,TRBJ2-5,15,CATSQGGAWGETQYF,TGTGCCACCAGTCAAGGGGGCGCCTGGGGAGAGACCCAGTACTTC
-,-,TRBV6-5,TRBJ2-4,14,CASSYSPAKNIQYF,TGTGCCAGCAGTTACAGCCCGGCCAAAAACATTCAGTACTTC
-,-,TRBV19,TRBJ2-2,14,CASSRGRQTGELFF,TGTGCCAGTAGTAGAGGGCGGCAGACCGGGGAGCTGTTTTTT
-,-,TRBV18,TRBJ2-5,15,CASSPPSVFRETQYF,TGTGCCAGCTCACCACCGTCAGTGTTCAGAGAGACCCAGTACTTC
-,-,TRBV5-4,TRBJ2-7,13,CASSLIHTYEQYF,TGTGCCAGCAGCTTGATACATACCTACGAGCAGTACTTC
-,-,TRBV14,TRBJ1-1,16,CASSQVLGVVNTEAFF,TGTGCCAGCAGCCAAGTCCTCGGGGTTGTCAACACTGAAGCTTTCTTT
-,-,TRBV11-2,TRBJ1-2,13,CASSSVSNYGYTF,TGTGCCAGCAGCTCCGTCAGTAACTATGGCTACACCTTC
-,-,TRBV19,TRBJ1-1,14,CASSVGQMNTEAFF,TGTGCCAGCTCCGTTGGACAGATGAACACTGAAGCTTTCTTT
TRBD1,-,TRBV7-2,TRBJ1-6,13,CASSTDRDSPLHF,TGTGCCAGCAGCACCGACAGGGACTCACCCCTCCACTTT
TRBD1,-,TRBV11-2,TRBJ1-2,14,CASSRRGLNYGYTF,TGTGCCAGCAGTCGCAGGGGGTTGAACTATGGCTACACCTTC
-,-,TRBV10-2,TRBJ1-5,14,CASSESGGNQPQHF,TGCGCCAGCAGTGAGTCAGGGGGCAATCAGCCCCAGCATTTT
TRBD2,-,TRBV11-2,TRBJ2-7,14,CASSFEGGRYEQYF,TGTGCCAGCAGCTTTGAGGGAGGGCGGTACGAGCAGTACTTC
-,-,TRBV5-4,TRBJ2-7,15,CASSLGPGDLYEQYF,TGTGCCAGCAGCTTGGGGCCAGGGGACCTCTACGAGCAGTACTTC
-,-,TRBV6-1,TRBJ1-1,14,CASSEIYQGTEAFF,TGTGCCAGCAGTGAAATCTATCAGGGCACTGAAGCTTTCTTT
-,-,TRBV5-6,TRBJ2-3,13,CASSRKKRDTQYF,TGTGCCAGCAGCCGGAAAAAGCGAGATACGCAGTATTTT
-,-,TRBV3-1/TRBV3-2,TRBJ2-5,13,CASSAHPQETQYF,TGTGCCAGCAGCGCACACCCCCAAGAGACCCAGTACTTC
-,-,TRBV7-9,TRBJ2-7,11,CASSESYEQYF,TGTGCCAGCAGCGAGAGCTACGAGCAGTACTTC
-,-,TRBV28,TRBJ1-2,14,CASFSLDRAYGYTF,TGTGCCAGTTTTTCGCTCGACAGAGCTTATGGCTACACCTTC